The 3 T cell receptor beta chains below were found in one sample sequenced in a study of shared clonotypes between healthy human individuals. Libraries were prepared by immunoSEQ multiplex PCR; TCRdb keeps only in-frame clonotypes and omits some of them. The sample has 1,500,000 or so clones; approximately 98.5% are singletons. The sequenced sample consisted of naive CD4+ T cells sorted from blood. Noted subset: CD45RA+ positively selected. The receptors stem from a young man in good health.

The chain has TRBV7-2 and TRBJ1-1, with 11 bases fitting TRBD1. The length of the CDR3 is 14 residues. Germline CDR1 is SGHTA and CDR2 is FQGNSA. Trimming took 3 bases from V and 10 from J; bases not matched to a gene: 7. CDR3 nucleotide sequence: TGTGCCAGCAGCTTTTCGGGACAGGGGGATTCAGCTTTCTTT. Amino acids: CASSFSGQGDSAFF. Full variable domain (remainder filled in from reference TRBV7-2 and TRBJ1-1): GAGVSQSPSNKVTEKGKDVELRCDPISGHTALYWYRQSLGQGLEFLIYFQGNSAPDKSGLPSDRFSAERTGGSVSTLTIQRTQQEDSAVYLCASSFSGQGDSAFFGQGTRLTVV.

This chain joins TRBV11-2 and TRBJ1-2, with a weak D call TRBD1 (5 bases). The ends were cut back, 0 bases at V and 8 bases at J, with 16 bases in the middle. Germline CDR1 and CDR2: SGHAT and FQNNGV. This CDR3 contains 15 residues. The CDR3: CASSLEFGALGGYTF. The DNA for the CDR3 is TGTGCCAGCAGCTTAGAATTTGGGGCCCTCGGGGGCTACACCTTC.

The rearrangement joins TRBV5-4 to TRBJ2-2; possibly TRBD2 for D (6 bases). The CDR3 sequence is 15 residues long. Germline V gene data show CDR1 as SGHNT and CDR2 as YYREEE (reference sequence). V lost 2 bases and J 2 bases, leaving 10 bases between the germline ends. The CDR3 nucleotides read TGTGCCAGCAGCTTCTGGGAGGTTAACACCGGGGAGCTGTTTTTT. It encodes CASSFWEVNTGELFF.